A selection of T cell receptor beta chains follows, all from one sample in a study of blood T cells in healthy people across ages. TCRdb used MiXCR to reprocess the 5' RACE reads, holding one entry per CDR3 protein. The sample holds around 1.5 million distinct CDR3 sequences, 42% seen once. The specimen sequenced was blood. These receptors all come from a woman between 18 and 30 years old in good health. The CDR3 runs from the conserved cysteine through the conserved F or W. A D gene is named only where the DNA matches it firmly. For some rows the clone size is stated as once, few or many, or as a class when expanded; others skip it.

DNA,CDR3,J,D,V,size
TGTGCCAGCAGCTTGCGGGATCAACCTAATGGGCAGTTCTTC,CASSLRDQPNGQFF,TRBJ2-1,NA,TRBV7-9,NA
TGCGCCAGCAGCCTTCGGCCCACTAGCGGGGAAAACAATGAGCAGTTCTTC,CASSLRPTSGENNEQFF,TRBJ2-1,TRBD2,TRBV4-1,NA
TGTGCCAGCAGGACCGGGACAGCGCTTAATGAAAAACTGTTTTTT,CASRTGTALNEKLFF,TRBJ1-4,TRBD1,TRBV27,NA
TGTGCCAGCAGTTTTATTCTAACAGGGCCGGAAAATCATGGCTACACCTTC,CASSFILTGPENHGYTF,TRBJ1-2,NA,TRBV12-3/TRBV12-4,NA
TGTGCCAGCAGTTTAATTAGCGGGAGCACAGATACGCAGTATTTT,CASSLISGSTDTQYF,TRBJ2-3,TRBD2,TRBV7-2,few
TGCGCCAGCAGATCAGGGGCCTACGAGCAGTACTTC,CASRSGAYEQYF,TRBJ2-7,NA,TRBV5-1,few
TGCGCCAGCAGCGAAGGGAATTGGTACAATGAGCAGTTCTTC,CASSEGNWYNEQFF,TRBJ2-1,NA,TRBV5-1,NA
TGTGCCAGTAGGAGCGGGGGGGCCTACGAGCAGTACTTC,CASRSGGAYEQYF,TRBJ2-7,TRBD2,TRBV19,NA
TGTGCCAGCAGCTTAGCTACTAGCGGGAGGGCCGGACCCTACAATGGGCAGTTCTTC,CASSLATSGRAGPYNGQFF,TRBJ2-1,TRBD2,TRBV13,NA
TGTGCCAGCAGTGAAATGAGTGGACGATTTCAGCCCCAGCATTTT,CASSEMSGRFQPQHF,TRBJ1-5,NA,TRBV6-1,few
TGCAGCGTGGGCAGGGGGGACACTGAAGCTTTCTTT,CSVGRGDTEAFF,TRBJ1-1,TRBD1,TRBV29-1,many
TGTGCCAGCAGTGAAACAGGAGCAACTAATGAAAAACTGTTTTTT,CASSETGATNEKLFF,TRBJ1-4,NA,TRBV25-1,few
TGCGCCAGCAGCCAAGAGTATTCACCCCTCCACTTT,CASSQEYSPLHF,TRBJ1-6,NA,TRBV4-1,few
TGTGCCAGCTCACCCACGGGACCCTACTTGAACACCGGGGAGCTGTTTTTT,CASSPTGPYLNTGELFF,TRBJ2-2,NA,TRBV18,few
TGTGCCAGCAGTTTATCCGGGACAGGGAAAGAGACCCAGTACTTC,CASSLSGTGKETQYF,TRBJ2-5,TRBD1,TRBV6-2/TRBV6-3,few
TGTGCCAGCAGCTTAGGAGGGAGTGGGACCGGGGAGCTGTTTTTT,CASSLGGSGTGELFF,TRBJ2-2,NA,TRBV7-2,NA
TGTGCCATCAGTGTTGGGACAGGGGGCGGCTATGGCTACACCTTC,CAISVGTGGGYGYTF,TRBJ1-2,TRBD1,TRBV10-3,once
TGTGCCAGCAGTTTATCAGGGCCCAGCTCCTACGAGCAGTACTTC,CASSLSGPSSYEQYF,TRBJ2-7,NA,TRBV27,few
TGTGCCTGGAGTGTGGTGAACACTGAAGCTTTCTTT,CAWSVVNTEAFF,TRBJ1-1,NA,TRBV30,once
TGCAGTGCTCCTGACAGAGCGGCTAACTATGGCTACACCTTC,CSAPDRAANYGYTF,TRBJ1-2,NA,TRBV20-1,once
TGCAGTGCTAGTAAGGGGGGGTACGAGACCCAGTACTTC,CSASKGGYETQYF,TRBJ2-5,NA,TRBV20-1,NA
TGTGCCTGGGGAACGGCAGGGAGGGCTGGTGGCTACACCTTC,CAWGTAGRAGGYTF,TRBJ1-2,NA,TRBV30,NA
TGTGCCAGCAGTCGATTACCTGGACAGGGCGGTCAGCCCCAGCATTTT,CASSRLPGQGGQPQHF,TRBJ1-5,TRBD1,TRBV7-9,NA
TGTGCCAGCAGACGGACTAGCTCTCACAATGAGCAGTTCTTC,CASRRTSSHNEQFF,TRBJ2-1,TRBD2,TRBV6-5,NA
TGCAGTGCTAGAGATGGGTTGGCTAGCGGCGAGACCCAGTACTTC,CSARDGLASGETQYF,TRBJ2-5,TRBD2,TRBV20-1,NA
TGTGCCAGCAGTGAAGTTCAGCGCGACGAGCAGTACTTC,CASSEVQRDEQYF,TRBJ2-7,NA,TRBV6-1,NA
TGTGCCAGCAGTTTAATCCCCGATATCAACGAGCAGTACTTC,CASSLIPDINEQYF,TRBJ2-7,NA,TRBV27,few
TGCAGCGCCGTACCGGGACAGGGGAGCTCCTACGAGCAGTACTTC,CSAVPGQGSSYEQYF,TRBJ2-7,TRBD1,TRBV29-1,NA
TGTGCCAGCAGCCAAGTGAGGGCGGCAGGATCAAACATTCAGTACTTC,CASSQVRAAGSNIQYF,TRBJ2-4,NA,TRBV14,few
TGTGCCAGCAGTTTATCGGGGGACAGGGGGAACTATGGCTACACCTTC,CASSLSGDRGNYGYTF,TRBJ1-2,TRBD1,TRBV27,NA
TGTGCCAGCAGCCCCCACGTTGGGACAGGGCTTTACAATGAGCAGTACTTC,CASSPHVGTGLYNEQYF,TRBJ2-7,TRBD1,TRBV7-2,NA
TGTGCCAGCAGTTATGAATCCGGTGACCAGTTCTTC,CASSYESGDQFF,TRBJ2-1,NA,TRBV6-9,few
TGTGCCAGCAGCCAAGGGAGGCAGGAAGGCTACACCTTC,CASSQGRQEGYTF,TRBJ1-2,NA,TRBV4-2,NA
TGTGCCAGCAGCCAAGGGGACCGGTCATCCTACACCTTC,CASSQGDRSSYTF,TRBJ1-2,NA,TRBV6-1,NA
TGTGCCAGCAGTGCATCAGGGGGCTTTAGCAATCAGCCCCAGCATTTT,CASSASGGFSNQPQHF,TRBJ1-5,TRBD1,TRBV28,NA
TGCGCCAGCAGCTTAATGACTAGCGGGGCCATTCGCAAAAACATTCAGTACTTC,CASSLMTSGAIRKNIQYF,TRBJ2-4,TRBD2,TRBV5-1,NA
TGTGCCATCAGTGAGTCGACCGGGATATATGGCTACACCTTC,CAISESTGIYGYTF,TRBJ1-2,NA,TRBV10-3,NA
TGTGCCAGCAAGCGACAGGCTGCCGGGGAGCTGTTTTTT,CASKRQAAGELFF,TRBJ2-2,NA,TRBV5-8,NA
TGCGCCAGCAGCTTGGCCCCGCAAATCTCCTACGAGCAGTACTTC,CASSLAPQISYEQYF,TRBJ2-7,NA,TRBV5-1,NA
TGCAGCGTTGAAGATCTCCGGACGGGTAATGAAAAACTGTTTTTT,CSVEDLRTGNEKLFF,TRBJ1-4,NA,TRBV29-1,NA
TGTGCCAGCAGCCTCCGACTAGCGGCGGACACAGATACGCAGTATTTT,CASSLRLAADTDTQYF,TRBJ2-3,TRBD2,TRBV4-2,NA